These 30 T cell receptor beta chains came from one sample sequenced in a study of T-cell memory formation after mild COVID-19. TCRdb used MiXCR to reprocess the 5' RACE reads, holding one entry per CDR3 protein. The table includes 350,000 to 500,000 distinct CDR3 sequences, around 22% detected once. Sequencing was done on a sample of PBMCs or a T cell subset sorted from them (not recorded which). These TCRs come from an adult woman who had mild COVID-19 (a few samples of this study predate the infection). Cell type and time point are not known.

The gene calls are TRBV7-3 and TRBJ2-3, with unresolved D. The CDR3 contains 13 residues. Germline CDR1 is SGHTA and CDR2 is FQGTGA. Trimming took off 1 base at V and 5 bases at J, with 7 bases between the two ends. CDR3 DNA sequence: TGTGCCAGCAGCTTAATGGTACAAGATACGCAGTATTTT. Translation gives CASSLMVQDTQYF.

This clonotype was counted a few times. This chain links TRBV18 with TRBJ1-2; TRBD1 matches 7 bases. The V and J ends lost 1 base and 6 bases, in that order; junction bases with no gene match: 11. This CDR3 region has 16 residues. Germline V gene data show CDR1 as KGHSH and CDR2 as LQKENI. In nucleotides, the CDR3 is TGTGCCAGCTCACCACTAGGACAGGCCGTTGGGGATGGCTACACCTTC. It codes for CASSPLGQAVGDGYTF.

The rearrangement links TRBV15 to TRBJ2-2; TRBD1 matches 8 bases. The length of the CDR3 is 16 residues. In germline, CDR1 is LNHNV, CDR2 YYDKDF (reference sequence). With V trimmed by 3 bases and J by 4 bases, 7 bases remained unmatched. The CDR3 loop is CATSRAGQVVTGELFF. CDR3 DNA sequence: TGTGCCACCAGCAGGGCGGGACAGGTGGTCACCGGGGAGCTGTTTTTT.

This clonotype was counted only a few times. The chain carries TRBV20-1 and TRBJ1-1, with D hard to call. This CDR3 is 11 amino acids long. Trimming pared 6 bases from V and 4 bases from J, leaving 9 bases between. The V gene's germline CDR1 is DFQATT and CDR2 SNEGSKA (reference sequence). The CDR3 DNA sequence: TGCAGTGCGTCGGGCGGCACTGAAGCTTTCTTT. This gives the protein CSASGGTEAFF.

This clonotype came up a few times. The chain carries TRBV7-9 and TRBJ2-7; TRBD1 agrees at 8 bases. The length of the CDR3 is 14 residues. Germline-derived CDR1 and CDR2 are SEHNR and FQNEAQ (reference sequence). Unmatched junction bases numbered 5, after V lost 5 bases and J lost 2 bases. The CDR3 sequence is CASSKGTGAYEQYF. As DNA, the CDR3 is TGTGCCAGCAGCAAGGGGACAGGCGCCTACGAGCAGTACTTC.

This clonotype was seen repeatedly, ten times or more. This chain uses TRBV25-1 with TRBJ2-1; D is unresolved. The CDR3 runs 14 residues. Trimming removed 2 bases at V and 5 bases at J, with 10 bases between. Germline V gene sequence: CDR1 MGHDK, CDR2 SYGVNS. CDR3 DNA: TGTGCCAGCAGTGAAGGTTCAGATAACAATGAGCAGTTCTTC. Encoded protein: CASSEGSDNNEQFF.

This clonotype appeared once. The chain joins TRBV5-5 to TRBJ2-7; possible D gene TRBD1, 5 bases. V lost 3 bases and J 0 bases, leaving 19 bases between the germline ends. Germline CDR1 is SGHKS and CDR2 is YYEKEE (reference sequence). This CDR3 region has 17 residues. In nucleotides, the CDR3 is TGTGCCAGCAGCTCACACATACAGGACAAAAGCTCCTACGAGCAGTACTTC. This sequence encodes CASSSHIQDKSSYEQYF. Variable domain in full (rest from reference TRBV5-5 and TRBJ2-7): DAGVTQSPTHLIKTRGQQVTLRCSPISGHKSVSWYQQVLGQGPQFIFQYYEKEERGRGNFPDRFSARQFPNYSSELNVNALLLGDSALYLCASSSHIQDKSSYEQYFGPGTRLTVT.

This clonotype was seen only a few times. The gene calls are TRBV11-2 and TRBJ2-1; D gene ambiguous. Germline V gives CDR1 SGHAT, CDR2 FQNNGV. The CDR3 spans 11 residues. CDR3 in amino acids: CGVLKGIEQFF. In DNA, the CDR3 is TGTGGCGTCCTTAAAGGTATTGAGCAGTTCTTC.

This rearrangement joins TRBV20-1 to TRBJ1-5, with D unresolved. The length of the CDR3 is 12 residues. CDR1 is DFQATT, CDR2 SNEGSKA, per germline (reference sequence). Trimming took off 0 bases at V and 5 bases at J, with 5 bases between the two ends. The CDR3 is CSAREGYQPQHF. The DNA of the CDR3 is TGCAGTGCTAGAGAGGGTTATCAGCCCCAGCATTTT.

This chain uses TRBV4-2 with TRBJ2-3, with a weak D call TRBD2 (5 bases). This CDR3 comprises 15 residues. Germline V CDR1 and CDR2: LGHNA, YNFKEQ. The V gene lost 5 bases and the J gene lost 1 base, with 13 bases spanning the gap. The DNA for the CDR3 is TGTGCCAGCAGCAGACGGGGTCGTGGCACAGATACGCAGTATTTT. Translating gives CASSRRGRGTDTQYF.

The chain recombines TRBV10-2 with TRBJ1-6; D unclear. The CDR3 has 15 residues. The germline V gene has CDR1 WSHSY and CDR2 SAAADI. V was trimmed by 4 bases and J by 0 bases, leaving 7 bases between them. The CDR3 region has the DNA TGCGCCAGCAGTGGATCGAGCTCCTATAATTCACCCCTCCACTTT. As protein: CASSGSSSYNSPLHF.

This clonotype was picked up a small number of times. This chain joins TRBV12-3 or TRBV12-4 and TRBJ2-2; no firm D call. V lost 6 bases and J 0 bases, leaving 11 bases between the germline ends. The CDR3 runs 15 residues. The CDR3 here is CASSAQETNTGELFF. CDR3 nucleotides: TGTGCCAGCAGCGCCCAGGAAACGAACACCGGGGAGCTGTTTTTT.

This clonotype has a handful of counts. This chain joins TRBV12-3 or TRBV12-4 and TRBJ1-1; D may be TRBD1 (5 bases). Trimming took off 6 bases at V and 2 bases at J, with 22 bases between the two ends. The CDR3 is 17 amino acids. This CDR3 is CASSLVGTSPPNTEAFF. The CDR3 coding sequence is TGTGCCAGCAGCCTCGTAGGGACCAGTCCCCCTAACACTGAAGCTTTCTTT.

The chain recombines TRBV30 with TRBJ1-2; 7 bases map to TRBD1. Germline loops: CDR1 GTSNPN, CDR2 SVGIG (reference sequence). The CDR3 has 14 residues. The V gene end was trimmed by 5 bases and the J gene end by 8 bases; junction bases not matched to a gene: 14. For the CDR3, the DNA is TGTGCCTGGGGGAGGGGGACAGACCGGTGGGGCTACACCTTC. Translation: CAWGRGTDRWGYTF. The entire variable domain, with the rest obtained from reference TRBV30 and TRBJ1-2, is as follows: SQTIHQWPATLVQPVGSPLSLECTVEGTSNPNLYWYRQAAGRGLQLLFYSVGIGQISSEVPQNLSASRPQDRQFILSSKKLLLSDSGFYLCAWGRGTDRWGYTFGSGTRLTVV.

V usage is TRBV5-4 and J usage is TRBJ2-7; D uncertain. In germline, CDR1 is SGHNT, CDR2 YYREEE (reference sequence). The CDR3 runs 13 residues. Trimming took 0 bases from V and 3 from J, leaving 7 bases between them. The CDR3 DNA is TGTGCCAGCAGCTTGGAGGCATACTACGAGCAGTACTTC. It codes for CASSLEAYYEQYF.

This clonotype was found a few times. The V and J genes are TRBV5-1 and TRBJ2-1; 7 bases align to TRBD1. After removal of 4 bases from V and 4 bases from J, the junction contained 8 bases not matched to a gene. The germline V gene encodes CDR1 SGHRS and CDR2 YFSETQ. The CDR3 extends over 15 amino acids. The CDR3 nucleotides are TGCGCCAGCAGCCCCTCGGACAGGTTGTACAATGAGCAGTTCTTC. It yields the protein CASSPSDRLYNEQFF.

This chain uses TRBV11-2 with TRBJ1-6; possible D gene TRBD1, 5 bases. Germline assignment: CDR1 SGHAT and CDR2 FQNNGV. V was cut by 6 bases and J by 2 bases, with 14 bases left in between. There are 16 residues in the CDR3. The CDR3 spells CASRPPGMAYNSPLHF. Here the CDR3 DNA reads TGTGCCAGCAGACCTCCAGGGATGGCCTATAATTCACCCCTCCACTTT.

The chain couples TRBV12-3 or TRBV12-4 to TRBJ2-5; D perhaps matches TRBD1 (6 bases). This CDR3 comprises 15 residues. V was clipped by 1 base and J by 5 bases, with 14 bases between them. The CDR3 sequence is CASSLGIQGWETQYF. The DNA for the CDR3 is TGTGCCAGCAGTTTAGGGATACAGGGATGGGAGACCCAGTACTTC.

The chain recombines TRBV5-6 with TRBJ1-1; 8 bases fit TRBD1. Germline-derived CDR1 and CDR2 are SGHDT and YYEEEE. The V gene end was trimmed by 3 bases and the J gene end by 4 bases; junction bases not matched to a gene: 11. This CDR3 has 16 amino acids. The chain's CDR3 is CASSSIRQGSRTEAFF. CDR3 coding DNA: TGTGCCAGCAGCTCGATAAGACAGGGGTCTCGCACTGAAGCTTTCTTT. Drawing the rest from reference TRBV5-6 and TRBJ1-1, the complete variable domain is DAGVTQSPTHLIKTRGQQVTLRCSPKSGHDTVSWYQQALGQGPQFIFQYYEEEERQRGNFPDRFSGHQFPNYSSELNVNALLLGDSALYLCASSSIRQGSRTEAFFGQGTRLTVV.

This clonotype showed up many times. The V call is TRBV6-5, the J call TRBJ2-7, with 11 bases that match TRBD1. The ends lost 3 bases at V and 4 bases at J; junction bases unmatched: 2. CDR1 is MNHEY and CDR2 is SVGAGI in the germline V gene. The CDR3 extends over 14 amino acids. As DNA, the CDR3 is TGTGCCAGCAGTTATGGACAGGGGGCGTACGAGCAGTACTTC. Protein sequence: CASSYGQGAYEQYF.

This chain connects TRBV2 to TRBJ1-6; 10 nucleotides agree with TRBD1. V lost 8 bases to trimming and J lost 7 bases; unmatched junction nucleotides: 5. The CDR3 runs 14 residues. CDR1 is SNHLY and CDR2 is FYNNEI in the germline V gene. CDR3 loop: CASGDRGRNSPLHF. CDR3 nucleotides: TGTGCCAGCGGGGACAGGGGCCGAAATTCACCCCTCCACTTT.

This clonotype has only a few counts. CDR3 amino acids: CASRGATSNQPQHF. CDR3 DNA: TGTGCCAGCAGGGGCGCGACTAGCAATCAGCCCCAGCATTTT. The V gene is TRBV12-3 or TRBV12-4, the J gene TRBJ1-5; D gene uncertain. V was pared by 6 bases and J by 0 bases, with 9 bases between. CDR3 length equals 14 residues.

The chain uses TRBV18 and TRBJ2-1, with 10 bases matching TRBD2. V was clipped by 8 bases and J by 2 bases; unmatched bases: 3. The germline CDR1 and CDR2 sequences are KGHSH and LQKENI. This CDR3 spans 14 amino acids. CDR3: CASGLAGAYNEQFF. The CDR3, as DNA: TGTGCCAGCGGCCTAGCGGGAGCCTACAATGAGCAGTTCTTC.

The CDR3 reads CASSSRLRGPRTEAFF. The CDR3 DNA follows: TGTGCCAGCAGCTCCCGACTTCGGGGGCCGAGAACTGAAGCTTTCTTT. V is TRBV5-6 and J is TRBJ1-1; tentatively, D is TRBD1 (6 bases). Trimming stripped 3 bases from V and 5 bases from J, with 20 bases between. The CDR3 is 16 residues long. Germline CDR1 and CDR2: SGHDT and YYEEEE. Full variable domain (outside the CDR3, taken from reference TRBV5-6 and TRBJ1-1): DAGVTQSPTHLIKTRGQQVTLRCSPKSGHDTVSWYQQALGQGPQFIFQYYEEEERQRGNFPDRFSGHQFPNYSSELNVNALLLGDSALYLCASSSRLRGPRTEAFFGQGTRLTVV.

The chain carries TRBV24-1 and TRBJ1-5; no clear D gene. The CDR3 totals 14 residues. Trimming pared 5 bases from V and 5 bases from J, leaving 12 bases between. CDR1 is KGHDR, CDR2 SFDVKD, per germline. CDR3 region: CATSGHGIYQPQHF. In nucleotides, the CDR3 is TGTGCCACCAGTGGACATGGTATATATCAGCCCCAGCATTTT.

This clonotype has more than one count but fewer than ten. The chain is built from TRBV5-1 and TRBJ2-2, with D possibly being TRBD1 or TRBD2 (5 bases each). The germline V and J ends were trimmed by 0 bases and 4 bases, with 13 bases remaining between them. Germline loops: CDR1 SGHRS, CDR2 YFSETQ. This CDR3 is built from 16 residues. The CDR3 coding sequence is TGCGCCAGCAGCTTGGAGGAGCGAGGGGCCACCGGGGAGCTGTTTTTT. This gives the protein CASSLEERGATGELFF.

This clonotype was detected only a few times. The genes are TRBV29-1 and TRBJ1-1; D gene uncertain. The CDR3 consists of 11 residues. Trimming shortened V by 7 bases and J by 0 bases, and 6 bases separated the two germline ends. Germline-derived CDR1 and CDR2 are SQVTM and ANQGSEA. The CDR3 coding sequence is TGCAGCGGGGGTATGAACACTGAAGCTTTCTTT. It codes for CSGGMNTEAFF.

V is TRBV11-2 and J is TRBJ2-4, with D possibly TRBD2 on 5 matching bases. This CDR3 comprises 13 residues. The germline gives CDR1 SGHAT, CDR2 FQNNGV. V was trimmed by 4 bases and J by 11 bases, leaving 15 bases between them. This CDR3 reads CASSSGVEDFQYF. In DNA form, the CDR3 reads TGTGCCAGCAGCTCAGGCGTGGAGGACTTTCAGTACTTC.

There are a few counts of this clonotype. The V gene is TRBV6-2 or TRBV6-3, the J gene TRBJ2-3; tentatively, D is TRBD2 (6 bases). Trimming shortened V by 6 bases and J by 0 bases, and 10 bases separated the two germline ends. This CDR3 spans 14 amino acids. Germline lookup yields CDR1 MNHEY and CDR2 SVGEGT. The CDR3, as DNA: TGTGCCAGCAGGAGACTAGGTAGCACAGATACGCAGTATTTT. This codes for CASRRLGSTDTQYF.

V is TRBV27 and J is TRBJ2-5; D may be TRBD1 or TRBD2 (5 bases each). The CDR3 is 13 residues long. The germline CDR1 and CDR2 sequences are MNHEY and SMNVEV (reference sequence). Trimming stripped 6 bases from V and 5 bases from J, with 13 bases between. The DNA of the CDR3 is TGTGCCAGCAGAGGGGCTAGCATTGAGACCCAGTACTTC. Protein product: CASRGASIETQYF.